This T cell receptor (beta chain) was obtained from a study of Graves' ophthalmopathy and Graves' hyperthyroidism. About the study: There was a collection of peripheral blood at initial diagnosis, before any treatment. Overall study findings and caveats: Blood samples also showed most expanded thyroid clonotypes exceeding 0.001 frequency.

Researchers took RNA transcripts and amplified TCR beta CDR3 regions from them. HTBI primers were used in a first-round RT-PCR, which preceded a second-round multiplex PCR. MiXCR was run by TCRdb on the multiplex PCR reads, yielding one entry per CDR3 protein. The sample has 450,000 or so distinct CDR3 sequences; approximately 15% are singletons. Per the germline V gene, CDR1 is MDHEN and CDR2 is SYDVKM. The V gene lost 2 bases and the J gene lost 5 bases, with 7 bases spanning the gap. The CDR3 runs to 13 residues. Other autoimmune diseases, uncontrolled infections, pregnancy or lactation ruled patients out of participation. The authors used Ficoll-Paque density gradient centrifugation to separate PBMCs. The input was roughly 9.3 ml of fresh peripheral blood. In the case of this clonotype: The antigen is not known.

The clonotype originates from a woman aged 30 to 39 with Graves' ophthalmopathy. V gene TRBV28 combines with J gene TRBJ1-3; D remains unclear. Sequencing was performed on blood. The CDR3 DNA reads TGTGCCAGCAGTTTAGCGGAGAGAAACACCATATATTTT. This encodes CASSLAERNTIYF.